This T cell receptor (beta chain) originates from a study of T cells after yellow fever vaccination. Study in general: Each low-cell-number fraction was prepared by means of SMART-Seq v4 Ultra Low Input. Whole-study findings and limits: Post-booster reappearance was seen for most primary-vaccination clones (96% CD4, around 91% CD8).

A process of 5'RACE template switching, which added a universal primer site and UMIs, was used to make TCR cDNA. TCRdb passed the 5' RACE reads through MiXCR, listing each CDR3 protein once. The repertoire consists of about 45,000 distinct CDR3 sequences, with 6.8% occurring once and the leading ten covering approximately 16%. About this clonotype itself: Given a much more abundant clone one base away, this may be a read error.

From germline, CDR1 is SEHNR and CDR2 FQNEAQ (reference sequence). CDR3 length: 16 residues. This sequence originates from a man younger than 40 who received the YFV17D yellow fever vaccine. Sample: CD8+ T cells not binding an NS4B(214-222) dextramer, sorted from PBMCs, taken 45 days after the yellow fever booster vaccination. J is TRBJ2-1 and V is TRBV7-9; the match to TRBD2 covers 8 bases. This CDR3 is CAGSLETSASYNEQFF. CDR3 DNA: TGTGCCGGCAGCTTAGAGACTAGCGCGTCCTACAATGAGCAGTTCTTC.